The source of this T cell receptor (beta chain) is a study of blood T cell repertoires in COVID-19. Using immunoSEQ multiplex PCR, the repertoire was profiled, and TCRdb retains in-frame clones only, with some absent. This table has roughly 300,000 clones, around 90% appearing once. Germline loops: CDR1 LGHNA, CDR2 YSLEER. There are 13 residues in the CDR3. V lost 2 bases, J lost 3 bases, and 8 bases lay in between. This sequence originates from a young woman who had recovered from COVID-19. The sample was PBMCs or T cells enriched from blood (not recorded which). V and J are TRBV4-3 and TRBJ2-7, with D perhaps matching TRBD1 (5 bases). In nucleotides, the CDR3 is TGCGCCAGCAGCCAATTTAGGGGCTACGAGCAGTACTTC. Translation: CASSQFRGYEQYF.